This T cell receptor (beta chain) was identified during a study of CD8 T cells in Susac syndrome. This CDR3 is 14 amino acids long. V trimming: 0 bases; J trimming: 5 bases; junction bases outside the gene matches: 4. Germline V CDR1 and CDR2: SGHNT, YYREEE (reference sequence). Random-hexamer reverse transcription was applied to 0.5 to 1 ug RNA. Amplification of TCR beta CDR3 used immunoSEQ multiplex PCR across 54 Vbeta and 13 Jbeta. From the immunoSEQ multiplex PCR reads, TCRdb called clonotypes with MiXCR, one entry per CDR3 protein. The sample has roughly 110,000 distinct CDR3 sequences; roughly 90% are singletons. TCR beta sequencing covered blood CD8+ and CD4+ T cells. Healthy donors, matched for age and sex, constituted the control group. Negative magnetic isolation gave CD8+ and CD4+ cells; FACS enriched CD8+ TEMRA.

The chain recombines TRBV5-4 with TRBJ2-5; 7 bases are shared with TRBD1. This TCR was recovered from a human donor in good health. Sequencing used CD8+ T cells from PBMCs. Written as DNA, the CDR3 is TGTGCCAGCAGCTTGGGAGGGGGCAAGGAGACCCAGTACTTC. It codes for CASSLGGGKETQYF.